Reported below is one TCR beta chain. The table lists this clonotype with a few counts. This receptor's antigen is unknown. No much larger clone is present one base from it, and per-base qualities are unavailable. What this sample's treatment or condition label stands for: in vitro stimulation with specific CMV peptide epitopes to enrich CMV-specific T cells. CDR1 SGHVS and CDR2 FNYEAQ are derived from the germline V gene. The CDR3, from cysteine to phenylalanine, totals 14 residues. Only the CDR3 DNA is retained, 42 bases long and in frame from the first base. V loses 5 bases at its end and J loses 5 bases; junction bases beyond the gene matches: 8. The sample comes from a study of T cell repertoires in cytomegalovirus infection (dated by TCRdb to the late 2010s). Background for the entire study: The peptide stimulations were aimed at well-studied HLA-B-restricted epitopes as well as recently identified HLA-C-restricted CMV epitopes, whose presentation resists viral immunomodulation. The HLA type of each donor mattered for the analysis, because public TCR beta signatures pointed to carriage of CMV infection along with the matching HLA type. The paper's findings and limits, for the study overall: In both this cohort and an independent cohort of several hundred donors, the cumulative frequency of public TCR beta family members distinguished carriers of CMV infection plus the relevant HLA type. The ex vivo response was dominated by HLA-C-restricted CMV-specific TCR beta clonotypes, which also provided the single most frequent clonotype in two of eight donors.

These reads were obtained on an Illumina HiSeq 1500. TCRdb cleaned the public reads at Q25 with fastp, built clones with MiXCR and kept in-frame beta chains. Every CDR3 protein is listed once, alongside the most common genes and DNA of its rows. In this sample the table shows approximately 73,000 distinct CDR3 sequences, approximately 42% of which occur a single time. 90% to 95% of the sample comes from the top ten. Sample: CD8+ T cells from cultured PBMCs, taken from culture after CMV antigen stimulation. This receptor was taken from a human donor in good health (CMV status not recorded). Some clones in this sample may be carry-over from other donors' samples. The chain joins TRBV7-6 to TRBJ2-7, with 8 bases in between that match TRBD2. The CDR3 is CASSATSGGDEQYF. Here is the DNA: TGTGCCAGCAGCGCCACTAGCGGAGGCGACGAGCAGTACTTC.